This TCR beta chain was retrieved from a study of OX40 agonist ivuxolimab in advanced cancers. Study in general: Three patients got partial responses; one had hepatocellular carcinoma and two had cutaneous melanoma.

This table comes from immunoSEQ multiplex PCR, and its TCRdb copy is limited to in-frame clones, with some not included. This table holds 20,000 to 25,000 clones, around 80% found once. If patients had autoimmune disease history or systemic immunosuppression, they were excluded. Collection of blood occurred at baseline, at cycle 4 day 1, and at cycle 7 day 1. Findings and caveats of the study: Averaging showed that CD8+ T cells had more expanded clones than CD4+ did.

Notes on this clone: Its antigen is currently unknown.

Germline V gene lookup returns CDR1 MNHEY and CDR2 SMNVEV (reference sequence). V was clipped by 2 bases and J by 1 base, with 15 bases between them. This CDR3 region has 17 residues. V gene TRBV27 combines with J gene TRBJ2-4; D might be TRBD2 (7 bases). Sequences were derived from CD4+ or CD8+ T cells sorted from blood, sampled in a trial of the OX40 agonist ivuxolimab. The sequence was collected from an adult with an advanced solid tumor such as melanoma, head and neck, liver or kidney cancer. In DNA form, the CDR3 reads TGTGCCAGCAGTTTAATGGGGGGGCTCGGTGCCAAAAACATTCAGTACTTC. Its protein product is CASSLMGGLGAKNIQYF.